This T cell receptor (beta chain) stems from a study of blood T cell repertoires in COVID-19. Study summary: Samples came from the United States, Italy and Spain, spanning acute and convalescent COVID-19. PBMCs, B-cell-depleted T cells, or T cells provided the cDNA or gDNA that made up the material.

Losses at the gene ends were 1 base for V and 8 bases for J; bases not matched to a gene: 14. The CDR3 totals 16 residues. Per the germline V gene, CDR1 is SQVTM and CDR2 is ANQGSEA. This table comes from immunoSEQ multiplex PCR, and its TCRdb copy is limited to in-frame clones, with some not included. The data hold 45,000 to 55,000 clones, with 90% observed a single time. This sequence was found in a woman in her thirties or forties with active COVID-19. The sequenced sample consisted of peripheral blood. The V and J genes are TRBV29-1 and TRBJ2-1, with 7 bases that match TRBD2. CDR3 amino acids: CSVEGSGRGMVYEQFF. Written as DNA, the CDR3 is TGCAGCGTTGAAGGCTCAGGGCGGGGGATGGTTTATGAGCAGTTCTTC.